Listed below are T cell receptor beta chains from one sample, sequenced in a study of T-cell memory formation after mild COVID-19. TCRdb re-derived calls from the 5' RACE reads in MiXCR, one entry per CDR3 protein. The sample holds 350,000 to 400,000 distinct CDR3 sequences; 20% to 25% are singletons and the top ten take under 15%. The sample comprised PBMCs or a T cell subset sorted from them (not recorded which). The receptor set was obtained from an adult woman who had mild COVID-19 (a few samples of this study predate the infection). Cell type and time point are not known. Each CDR3 is given with its conserved first and last residue. D genes are given only for firm matches. Size is omitted from some rows. Given values are once, few, many or a class for expanded clones.

D,V,size,J,DNA,CDR3
TRBD1,TRBV12-3/TRBV12-4,NA,TRBJ1-1,TGTGCCAGCAGTACCGGGACAGGTGAAGCTTTCTTT,CASSTGTGEAFF
TRBD2,TRBV9,few,TRBJ2-1,TGTGCCAGCAGCGTAGAAGGGGGGACTAGTTATAACAATGAGCAGTTCTTC,CASSVEGGTSYNNEQFF
TRBD2,TRBV24-1,NA,TRBJ2-3,TGTGCCACCAGTGATTTTCCCGGGGTAGCGGGAGAGGGAGATACGCAGTATTTT,CATSDFPGVAGEGDTQYF
NA,TRBV4-1,NA,TRBJ1-6,TGCGCCAGCAGCCACGGGATTTCAATTGATTCACCCCTCCACTTT,CASSHGISIDSPLHF
NA,TRBV4-3,few,TRBJ2-7,TGCGCCAGCAGCCAAGATTACGCGGGACTCGCCTACGAGCAGTACTTC,CASSQDYAGLAYEQYF
NA,TRBV15,few,TRBJ1-5,TGTGCCACCAGCGGCCGACAGCGCAATCAGCCCCAGCATTTT,CATSGRQRNQPQHF
TRBD2,TRBV29-1,NA,TRBJ2-2,TGCAGCGTTGGGACTAGCGGGAGGACCGGGGAGCTGTTTTTT,CSVGTSGRTGELFF
TRBD2,TRBV3-1,few,TRBJ2-3,TGTGCCAGCAGCCAAGACGCCCTCCCCGGGGGGGCTGGAGATACGCAGTATTTT,CASSQDALPGGAGDTQYF
NA,TRBV13,NA,TRBJ2-3,TGTGCCAGCAGCTTCCGAACTAGCAGTAGCACAGATACGCAGTATTTT,CASSFRTSSSTDTQYF
TRBD1,TRBV19,NA,TRBJ1-1,TGTGCCAGCCGGACAGGGCTTTGGAGTGAAGCTTTCTTT,CASRTGLWSEAFF
TRBD1,TRBV29-1,few,TRBJ2-1,TGCAGCGTTGAAGCCGGACAGGCCTACAATGAGCAGTTCTTC,CSVEAGQAYNEQFF
NA,TRBV7-9,NA,TRBJ1-3,TGTGCCAGCAGTCCAACTTGGGGGAGCTCTGGAAACACCATATATTTT,CASSPTWGSSGNTIYF
TRBD1,TRBV7-8,NA,TRBJ1-1,TGTGCCAGCAGCTTAAGTACCAGGCCCGGGGACAGGATGGGTAAAGCTTTCTTT,CASSLSTRPGDRMGKAFF
TRBD2,TRBV4-1,NA,TRBJ2-3,TGCGCCAGCAGCCGCCTCGGGACTAGCGGGGGGGCTATCGGGAGCACAGATACGCAGTATTTT,CASSRLGTSGGAIGSTDTQYF
NA,TRBV7-9,NA,TRBJ1-1,TGTGCCAGCAGCTTAAGGGACGGCCAGAACACTGAAGCTTTCTTT,CASSLRDGQNTEAFF
NA,TRBV20-1,NA,TRBJ1-2,TGCAGCGGGGTTGGCTACACCTTC,CSGVGYTF
TRBD2,TRBV20-1,NA,TRBJ2-7,TGCAGTGCTCCCGATCGCGGGGGAATGGAGGTCGAGCAGTACTTC,CSAPDRGGMEVEQYF
NA,TRBV5-1,NA,TRBJ2-4,TGCGCCAGCAGCCTCTCGGGGGCGGAAAACATTCAGTACTTC,CASSLSGAENIQYF
TRBD2,TRBV4-3,NA,TRBJ2-1,TGCGCCAGCAGCCAAGAATCGATAGCGGGAGACACCTACAATGAGCAGTTCTTC,CASSQESIAGDTYNEQFF
TRBD1,TRBV7-2,many,TRBJ1-6,TGTGCCAGCAGCTCGGGGACAGGGGGCAGATCACCCCTCCACTTT,CASSSGTGGRSPLHF
NA,TRBV24-1,NA,TRBJ2-1,TGTGCCACCAGTGTCATTGGACAGGGAGGGGGCCAGTTCTTC,CATSVIGQGGGQFF
TRBD1,TRBV6-6,NA,TRBJ1-2,TGTGCCAGCAGTTACCCGGACAGGGGAATCTATGGCTACACCTTC,CASSYPDRGIYGYTF